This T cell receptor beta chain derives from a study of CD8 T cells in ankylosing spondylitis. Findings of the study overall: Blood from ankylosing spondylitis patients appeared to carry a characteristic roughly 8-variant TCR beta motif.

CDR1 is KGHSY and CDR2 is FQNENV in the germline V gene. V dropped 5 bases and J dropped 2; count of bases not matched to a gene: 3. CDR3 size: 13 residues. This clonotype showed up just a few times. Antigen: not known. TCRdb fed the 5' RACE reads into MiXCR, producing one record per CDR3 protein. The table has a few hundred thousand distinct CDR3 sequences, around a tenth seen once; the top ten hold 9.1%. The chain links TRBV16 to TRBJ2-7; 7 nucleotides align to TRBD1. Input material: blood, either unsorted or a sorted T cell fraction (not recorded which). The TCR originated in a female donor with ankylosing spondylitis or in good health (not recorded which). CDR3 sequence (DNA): TGTGCCAGCAGCTACCAGGGGGCCTACGAGCAGTACTTC. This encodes CASSYQGAYEQYF.